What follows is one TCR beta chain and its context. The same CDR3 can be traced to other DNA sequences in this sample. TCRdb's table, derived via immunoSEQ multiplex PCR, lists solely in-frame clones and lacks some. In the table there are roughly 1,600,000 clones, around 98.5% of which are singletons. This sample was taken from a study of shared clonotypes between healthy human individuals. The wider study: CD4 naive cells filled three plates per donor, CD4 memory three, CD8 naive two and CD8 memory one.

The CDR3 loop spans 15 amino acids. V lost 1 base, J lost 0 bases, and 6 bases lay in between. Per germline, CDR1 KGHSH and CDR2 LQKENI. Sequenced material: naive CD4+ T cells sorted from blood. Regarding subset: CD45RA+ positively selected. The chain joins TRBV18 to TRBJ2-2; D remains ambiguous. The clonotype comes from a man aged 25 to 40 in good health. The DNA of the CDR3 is TGTGCCAGCTCACCACAGGGAACGAACACCGGGGAGCTGTTTTTT. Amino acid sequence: CASSPQGTNTGELFF. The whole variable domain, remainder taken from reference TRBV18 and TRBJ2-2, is NAGVMQNPRHLVRRRGQEARLRCSPMKGHSHVYWYRQLPEEGLKFMVYLQKENIIDESGMPKERFSAEFPKEGPSILRIQQVVRGDSAAYFCASSPQGTNTGELFFGEGSRLTVL.